The TCR beta chain described here comes from a study of T cell responses to AZD1222 COVID-19 vaccine (dated by TCRdb to the early 2020s). For the study in its entirety: Because spike-specific TCR depth and breadth did not differ between the two schedules, AZD1222 recipients who got a second dose at roughly 4 weeks were pooled with those who got a second dose at roughly 12 weeks. Trial participants were enrolled by age into 18-55, 56-69 and 70-plus year subgroups, with around 140, 26 and 57 TCR-sequenced participants respectively. A total of 233 trial participants underwent TCR sequencing, of whom around 200 received two doses of AZD1222 and around 25 received two doses of the MenACWY control vaccine.

In regard to this clone: Its binding antigen is unknown. Base-call qualities are not available, and no considerably larger clone is one nucleotide away.

The cysteine opens and the phenylalanine closes a CDR3 of 15 amino acids. Only CDR3 DNA is held: 45 bases, read in frame from base 1. Here V drops 6 bases and J drops 4 bases, and the junction holds 12 bases not matched to any gene. The germline V gene specifies MNHEY as CDR1 and SVGAGI as CDR2. The CDR3 regions of human TCRbeta chains were subjected to immunosequencing. Per the original workflow: Repertoire TCRs were matched against a reference library of SARS-CoV-2-specific TCRs generated with the MIRA antigen-specificity platform. Breadth was defined as the fraction of unique TCRs that were SARS-CoV-2-associated. Depth was defined as the fraction of total T cells that were SARS-CoV-2-associated. Using the MIRA data, every spike-specific TCR was mapped to the spike region that the TCR reacted to and assigned to either a CD4 or a CD8 class. Log10-transformed breadth and depth values were compared by one-way ANOVA with Sidak's multiple comparisons tests. TCRdb carries this immuneACCESS record with in-frame sequences only. Its versions omit some clonotypes, under half of them owing to an unresolved V gene in the studies checked, with the rest unexplained. V, J and clone size are those of that table, while D and trimming were read from the DNA. The sample profile shows approximately 68,000 clones; approximately 88% of them were found once. The ten largest clonotypes hold 20% of the sample.

What the time point label conveys for this sample: baseline before first vaccination. The vaccinee samples were drawn from two UK trials, COV001 and COV002, one of which was a single-blind randomized controlled phase 2/3 trial testing AZD1222 (ChAdOx1 nCoV-19) in healthy adults. For TCRbeta chain sequencing, PBMC samples from trial participants were taken at day 0 and at day 28 after the second dose. General conclusions and limits of the study: In the small 56-69-year group, the increase in depth fell short of significance, most likely because of low power. Conclusions about previously exposed vaccinees are limited, since just a handful of AZD1222 recipients were seropositive for SARS-CoV-2 at baseline. Spike-specific TCR breadth and depth rose significantly after two AZD1222 doses compared with day 0 and with MenACWY recipients. Nearly half of unique spike-specific TCRs reportedly recognized epitopes outside regions mutated in the B.1.351 and B.1.1.7 variants. Vaccine-associated CD4 TCRs spanned the whole spike protein, with dominant responses in regions 160-218 and 743-854. Because no day 14 peak-response samples were available, the repertoires could be characterized only after the peak T cell response. Participants were mostly white British, with more females than males. The authors suggested clonal diversity may have been underestimated.

This sequence uses TRBV6-5 and TRBJ2-7; a stretch of 7 junction bases matches TRBD2. This clonotype was obtained from an adult in good health. The sample was peripheral blood, taken on day 0 of AZD1222 vaccination. The base sequence is TGTGCCAGCAGCATAGTTGGCGGGAGTCGGTACGAGCAGTACTTC. Protein translation: CASSIVGGSRYEQYF.